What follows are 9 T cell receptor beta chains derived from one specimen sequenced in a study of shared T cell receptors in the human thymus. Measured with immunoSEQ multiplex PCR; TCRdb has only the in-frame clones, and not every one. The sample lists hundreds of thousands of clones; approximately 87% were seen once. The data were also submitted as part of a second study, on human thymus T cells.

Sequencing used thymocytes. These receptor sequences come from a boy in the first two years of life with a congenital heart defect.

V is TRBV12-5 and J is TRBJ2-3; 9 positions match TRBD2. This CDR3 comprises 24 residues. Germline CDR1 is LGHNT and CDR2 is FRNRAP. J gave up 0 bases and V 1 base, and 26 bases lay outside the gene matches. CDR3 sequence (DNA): TGTGCTAGTGGTTTGGCTCGGGGCGGGGCAGGGGAACCGCGGGAGGGCCGGAGCACAGATACGCAGTATTTT. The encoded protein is CASGLARGGAGEPREGRSTDTQYF.

The CDR3 DNA follows: TGCGCCAGCAGCTGGTTAACAGGGGGGGATACTGAAGCTTTCTTT. Amino acids: CASSWLTGGDTEAFF. The V gene is TRBV5-1, the J gene TRBJ1-1; 8 bases map to TRBD1. J was trimmed by 5 bases and V by 3 bases; bases with no gene match: 9. The CDR3 consists of 15 residues. From germline, CDR1 is SGHRS and CDR2 YFSETQ.

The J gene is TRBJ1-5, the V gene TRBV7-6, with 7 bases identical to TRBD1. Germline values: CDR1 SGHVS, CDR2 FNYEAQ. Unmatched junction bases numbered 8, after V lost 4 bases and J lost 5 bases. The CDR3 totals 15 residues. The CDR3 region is CASSWRDSRDQPQHF. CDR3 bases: TGTGCCAGCAGCTGGAGGGACAGCAGAGATCAGCCCCAGCATTTT.

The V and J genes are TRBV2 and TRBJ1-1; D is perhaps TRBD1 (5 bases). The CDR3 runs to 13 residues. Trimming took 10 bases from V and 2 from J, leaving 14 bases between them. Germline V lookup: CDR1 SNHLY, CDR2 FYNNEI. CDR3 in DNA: TGTGCCACCCGCGACAGTGTTAACACTGAAGCTTTCTTT. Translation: CATRDSVNTEAFF.

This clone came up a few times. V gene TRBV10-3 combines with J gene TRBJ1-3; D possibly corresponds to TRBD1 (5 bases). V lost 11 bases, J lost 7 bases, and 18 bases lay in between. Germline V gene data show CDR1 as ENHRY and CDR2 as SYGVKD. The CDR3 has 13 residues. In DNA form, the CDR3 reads TGTGCCTTCTCAGCGGGGGTGGGGAACACCATATATTTT. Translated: CAFSAGVGNTIYF.

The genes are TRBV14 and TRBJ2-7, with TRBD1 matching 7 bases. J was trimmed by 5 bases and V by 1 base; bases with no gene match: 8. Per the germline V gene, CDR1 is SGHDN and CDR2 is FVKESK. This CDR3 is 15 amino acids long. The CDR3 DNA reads TGTGCCAGCAGCCAAGCGGCACAGGGGATGGACGAGCAGTACTTC. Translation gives CASSQAAQGMDEQYF.

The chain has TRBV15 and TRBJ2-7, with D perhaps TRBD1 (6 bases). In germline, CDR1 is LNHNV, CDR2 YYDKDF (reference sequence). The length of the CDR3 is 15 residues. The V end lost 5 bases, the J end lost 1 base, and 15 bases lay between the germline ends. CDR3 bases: TGTGCCACCAGCCACTCGGACAGTTCATCCTACGAGCAGTACTTC. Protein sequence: CATSHSDSSSYEQYF. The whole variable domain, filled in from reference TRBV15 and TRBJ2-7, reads DAMVIQNPRYQVTQFGKPVTLSCSQTLNHNVMYWYQQKSSQAPKLLFHYYDKDFNNEADTPDNFQSRRPNTSFCFLDIRSPGLGDTAMYLCATSHSDSSSYEQYFGPGTRLTVT.

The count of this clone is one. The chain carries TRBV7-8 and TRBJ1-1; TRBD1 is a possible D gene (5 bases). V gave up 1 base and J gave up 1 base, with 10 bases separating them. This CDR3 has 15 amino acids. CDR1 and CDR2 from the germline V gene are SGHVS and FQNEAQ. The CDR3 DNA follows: TGTGCCAGCAGCTTAGGGGGCAGGGCGAACACTGAAGCTTTCTTT. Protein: CASSLGGRANTEAFF.

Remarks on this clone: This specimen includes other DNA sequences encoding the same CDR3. The DNA of the CDR3 is TGTGCCACCAGCAGAGATGCGGGCTATGGCTACACCTTC. It codes for CATSRDAGYGYTF. The rearrangement joins TRBV15 to TRBJ1-2; unclear D gene. CDR3 length: 13 residues. CDR1 is LNHNV and CDR2 is YYDKDF in the germline V gene (reference sequence). Trimming removed 0 bases at V and 4 bases at J, with 6 bases between.